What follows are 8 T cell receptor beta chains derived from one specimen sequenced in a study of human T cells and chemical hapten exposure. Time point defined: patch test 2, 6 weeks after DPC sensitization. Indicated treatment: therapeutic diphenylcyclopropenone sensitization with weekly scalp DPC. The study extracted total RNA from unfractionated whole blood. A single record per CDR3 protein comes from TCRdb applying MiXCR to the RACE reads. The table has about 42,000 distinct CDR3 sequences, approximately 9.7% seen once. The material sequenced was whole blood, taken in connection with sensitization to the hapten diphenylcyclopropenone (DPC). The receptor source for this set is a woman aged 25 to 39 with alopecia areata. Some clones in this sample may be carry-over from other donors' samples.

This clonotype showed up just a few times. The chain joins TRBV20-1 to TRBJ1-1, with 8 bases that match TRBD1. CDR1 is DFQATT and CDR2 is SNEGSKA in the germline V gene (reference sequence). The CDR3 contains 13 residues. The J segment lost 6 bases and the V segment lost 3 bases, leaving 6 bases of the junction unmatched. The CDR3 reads CSASTGGKAEAFF. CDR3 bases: TGCAGTGCTAGCACAGGGGGGAAGGCTGAAGCTTTCTTT.

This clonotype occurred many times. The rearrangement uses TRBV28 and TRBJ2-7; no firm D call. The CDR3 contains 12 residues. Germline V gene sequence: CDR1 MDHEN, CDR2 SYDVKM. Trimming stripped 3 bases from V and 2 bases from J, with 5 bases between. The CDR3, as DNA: TGTGCCAGCAGTTTGTCTACCTACGAGCAGTACTTC. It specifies CASSLSTYEQYF.

CDR3 amino acids: CASSQDRVRAYEQYF. In DNA, the CDR3 is TGCGCCAGCAGCCAAGACAGGGTCCGCGCCTACGAGCAGTACTTC. The rearrangement uses TRBV4-3 and TRBJ2-7; D may be TRBD1 (5 bases). V lost 0 bases to trimming and J lost 2 bases, with 11 bases between them. Germline lookup yields CDR1 LGHNA and CDR2 YSLEER. The CDR3 totals 15 residues.

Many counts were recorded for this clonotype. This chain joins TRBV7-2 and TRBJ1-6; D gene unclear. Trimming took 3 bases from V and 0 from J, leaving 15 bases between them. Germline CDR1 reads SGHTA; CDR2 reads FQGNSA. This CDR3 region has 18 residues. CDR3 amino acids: CASSLNFRGNSYNSPLHF. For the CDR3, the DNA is TGTGCCAGCAGCTTGAATTTCCGGGGAAACTCCTATAATTCACCCCTCCACTTT. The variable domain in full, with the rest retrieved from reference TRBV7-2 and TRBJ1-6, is GAGVSQSPSNKVTEKGKDVELRCDPISGHTALYWYRQSLGQGLEFLIYFQGNSAPDKSGLPSDRFSAERTGGSVSTLTIQRTQQEDSAVYLCASSLNFRGNSYNSPLHFGNGTRLTVT.

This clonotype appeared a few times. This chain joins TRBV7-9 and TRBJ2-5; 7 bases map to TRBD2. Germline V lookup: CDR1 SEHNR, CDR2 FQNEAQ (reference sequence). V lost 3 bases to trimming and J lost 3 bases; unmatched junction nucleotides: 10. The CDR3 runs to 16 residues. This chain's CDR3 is CASSLFGGVNEETQYF. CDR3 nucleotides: TGTGCCAGCAGCTTGTTTGGGGGGGTGAACGAAGAGACCCAGTACTTC.

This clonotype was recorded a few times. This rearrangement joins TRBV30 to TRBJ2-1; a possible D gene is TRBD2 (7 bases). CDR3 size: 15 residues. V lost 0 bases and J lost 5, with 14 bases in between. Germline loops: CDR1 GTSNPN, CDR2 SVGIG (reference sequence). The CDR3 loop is CAWSVKGGRDNEQFF. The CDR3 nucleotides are TGTGCCTGGAGTGTAAAGGGGGGGCGCGACAATGAGCAGTTCTTC.

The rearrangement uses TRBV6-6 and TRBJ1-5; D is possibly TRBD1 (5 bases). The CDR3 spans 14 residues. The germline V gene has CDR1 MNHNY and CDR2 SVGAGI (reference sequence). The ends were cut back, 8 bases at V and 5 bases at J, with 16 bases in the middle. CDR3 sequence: CASRGDDRDQPQHF. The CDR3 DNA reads TGTGCCAGCCGTGGGGACGATAGAGATCAGCCCCAGCATTTT.

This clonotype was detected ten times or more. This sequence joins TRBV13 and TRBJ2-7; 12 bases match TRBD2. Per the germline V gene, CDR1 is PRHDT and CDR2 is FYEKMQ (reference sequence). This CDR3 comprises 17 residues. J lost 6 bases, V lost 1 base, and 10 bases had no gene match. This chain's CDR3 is CASSLAQTSGGPLEQYF. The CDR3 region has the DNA TGTGCCAGCAGCTTAGCCCAGACTAGCGGGGGACCTCTCGAGCAGTACTTC.